Listed below are T cell receptor beta chains from one sample, sequenced in a study of CD8 T cells in ankylosing spondylitis. A single record per CDR3 protein comes from TCRdb applying MiXCR to the 5' RACE reads. The sample consists of fewer than 500,000 distinct CDR3 sequences, more than 25% of them appearing once. Material: blood, either unsorted or a sorted T cell fraction (not recorded which). The receptors were sampled from a male donor with ankylosing spondylitis. Each CDR3 is given with its conserved first and last residue. A D gene is named only where the DNA matches it firmly. Where a row states a size, it is once, few, many or the class of an expanded clone; other rows omit it.

d_gene: TRBD1
j_gene: TRBJ2-7
v_gene: TRBV18
abundance: .
CDR3aa: CASSPIRDRVNEQYF
CDR3nt: TGTGCCAGCTCACCAATTAGGGACAGGGTCAACGAGCAGTACTTC

d_gene: .
j_gene: TRBJ2-3
v_gene: TRBV20-1
abundance: .
CDR3aa: CSLGGTNTDTQYF
CDR3nt: TGCAGTCTGGGGGGCACTAATACAGATACGCAGTATTTT

d_gene: .
j_gene: TRBJ2-1
v_gene: TRBV5-6
abundance: few
CDR3aa: CASSLDGGTTYNEQFF
CDR3nt: TGTGCCAGCAGCTTGGATGGCGGGACCACCTACAATGAGCAGTTCTTC

d_gene: .
j_gene: TRBJ1-3
v_gene: TRBV7-2
abundance: few
CDR3aa: CASSLGFSGNTIYF
CDR3nt: TGTGCCAGCAGCTTAGGGTTCAGTGGAAACACCATATATTTT

d_gene: TRBD1
j_gene: TRBJ1-2
v_gene: TRBV2
abundance: .
CDR3aa: CASSVTIGTDRGYTF
CDR3nt: TGTGCCAGCAGTGTAACTATCGGGACAGATCGTGGCTACACCTTC

d_gene: .
j_gene: TRBJ1-1
v_gene: TRBV29-1
abundance: .
CDR3aa: CSVEQQANTEAFF
CDR3nt: TGCAGCGTTGAACAGCAGGCGAACACTGAAGCTTTCTTT

d_gene: .
j_gene: TRBJ2-1
v_gene: TRBV5-8
abundance: few
CDR3aa: CASSRTRNLEQFF
CDR3nt: TGTGCCAGCAGCAGGACTCGTAACTTGGAGCAGTTCTTC

d_gene: .
j_gene: TRBJ1-5
v_gene: TRBV5-1
abundance: few
CDR3aa: CASSLFPNQPQHF
CDR3nt: TGCGCCAGCAGCTTGTTTCCCAATCAGCCCCAGCATTTT

d_gene: TRBD1
j_gene: TRBJ1-5
v_gene: TRBV27
abundance: few
CDR3aa: CASSSRGYSNQPQHF
CDR3nt: TGTGCCAGCAGTTCCAGGGGGTATAGCAATCAGCCCCAGCATTTT

d_gene: .
j_gene: TRBJ2-1
v_gene: TRBV20-1
abundance: .
CDR3aa: CSARGRGEQFF
CDR3nt: TGCAGTGCTAGAGGGAGGGGAGAGCAGTTCTTC

d_gene: .
j_gene: TRBJ2-1
v_gene: TRBV3-1
abundance: .
CDR3aa: CASSQGRNSGQFF
CDR3nt: TGTGCCAGCAGCCAAGGCCGTAACTCGGGGCAGTTCTTC

d_gene: TRBD2
j_gene: TRBJ2-1
v_gene: TRBV29-1
abundance: few
CDR3aa: CSVTSFSYNEQFF
CDR3nt: TGCAGCGTGACTAGCTTCAGCTACAATGAGCAGTTCTTC

d_gene: .
j_gene: TRBJ1-2
v_gene: TRBV6-1
abundance: few
CDR3aa: CASTGDTDGYTF
CDR3nt: TGTGCCAGCACTGGGGACACCGATGGCTACACCTTC

d_gene: .
j_gene: TRBJ2-3
v_gene: TRBV24-1
abundance: .
CDR3aa: CASRFSSTDTQYF
CDR3nt: TGTGCCAGCAGATTTTCTAGCACAGATACGCAGTATTTT

d_gene: .
j_gene: TRBJ2-2
v_gene: TRBV7-8
abundance: few
CDR3aa: CASSLLTGTQYRELFF
CDR3nt: TGTGCCAGCAGCTTACTCACCGGGACCCAATACCGGGAGCTGTTTTTT

d_gene: .
j_gene: TRBJ2-7
v_gene: TRBV7-2
abundance: few
CDR3aa: CASSPGTNRFHEQYF
CDR3nt: TGTGCCAGCAGCCCCGGGACGAACCGATTCCACGAGCAGTACTTC

d_gene: TRBD1
j_gene: TRBJ1-5
v_gene: TRBV20-1
abundance: .
CDR3aa: CSANRQGYSNQPQHF
CDR3nt: TGCAGTGCTAATAGACAGGGGTATAGCAATCAGCCCCAGCATTTT

d_gene: .
j_gene: TRBJ2-4
v_gene: TRBV3-1
abundance: .
CDR3aa: CASSQQLGNIQYF
CDR3nt: TGTGCCAGCAGCCAACAACTAGGCAACATTCAGTACTTC

d_gene: TRBD1
j_gene: TRBJ1-4
v_gene: TRBV5-1
abundance: .
CDR3aa: CASSRQDRETNEKLFF
CDR3nt: TGCGCCAGCAGCAGACAGGACAGGGAAACTAATGAAAAACTGTTTTTT

d_gene: .
j_gene: TRBJ1-2
v_gene: TRBV5-1
abundance: few
CDR3aa: CASSSGAIKLGYTF
CDR3nt: TGCGCCAGCAGCTCGGGGGCCATTAAACTCGGCTACACCTTC

d_gene: .
j_gene: TRBJ1-2
v_gene: TRBV14
abundance: many
CDR3aa: CASSQRDFNYGYTF
CDR3nt: TGTGCCAGCAGCCAACGGGACTTTAATTATGGCTACACCTTC

d_gene: TRBD2
j_gene: TRBJ2-1
v_gene: TRBV20-1
abundance: few
CDR3aa: CSASGPSGRFDEQFF
CDR3nt: TGCAGTGCTAGTGGACCTAGCGGGAGGTTTGATGAGCAGTTCTTC

d_gene: TRBD2
j_gene: TRBJ2-2
v_gene: TRBV20-1
abundance: once
CDR3aa: CSARAAGRNTGELFF
CDR3nt: TGCAGTGCTAGAGCAGCGGGAAGAAACACCGGGGAGCTGTTTTTT

d_gene: TRBD2
j_gene: TRBJ2-1
v_gene: TRBV20-1
abundance: .
CDR3aa: CSARGRQRRGGSYNEQFF
CDR3nt: TGCAGTGCTAGAGGCCGCCAGAGGAGGGGCGGGAGTTACAATGAGCAGTTCTTC

d_gene: .
j_gene: TRBJ1-1
v_gene: TRBV3-1
abundance: few
CDR3aa: CASSQEGENTEAFF
CDR3nt: TGTGCCAGCAGCCAAGAGGGGGAGAACACTGAAGCTTTCTTT

d_gene: .
j_gene: TRBJ1-1
v_gene: TRBV5-1
abundance: .
CDR3aa: CASSLALQGEAFF
CDR3nt: TGCGCCAGCAGCTTGGCCCTACAAGGTGAAGCTTTCTTT

d_gene: .
j_gene: TRBJ2-7
v_gene: TRBV10-3
abundance: few
CDR3aa: CAISLARTGEQYF
CDR3nt: TGTGCCATCAGTCTGGCCCGGACGGGCGAGCAGTACTTC

d_gene: TRBD1
j_gene: TRBJ2-3
v_gene: TRBV11-1
abundance: .
CDR3aa: CASSLLTDRGATDTQYF
CDR3nt: TGTGCCAGCAGCTTATTGACCGACAGGGGGGCGACAGATACGCAGTATTTT

d_gene: .
j_gene: TRBJ2-6
v_gene: TRBV12-3/TRBV12-4
abundance: few
CDR3aa: CASSPTLGSGANVLTF
CDR3nt: TGTGCCAGCAGTCCAACATTAGGGTCTGGGGCCAACGTCCTGACTTTC

d_gene: .
j_gene: TRBJ2-3
v_gene: TRBV29-1
abundance: few
CDR3aa: CSVHTDTQYF
CDR3nt: TGCAGCGTACACACAGATACGCAGTATTTT

d_gene: TRBD1
j_gene: TRBJ1-5
v_gene: TRBV19
abundance: .
CDR3aa: CASSTPGQEIYSNQPQHF
CDR3nt: TGTGCCAGTAGTACGCCGGGACAGGAGATCTATAGCAATCAGCCCCAGCATTTT

d_gene: TRBD1
j_gene: TRBJ1-2
v_gene: TRBV10-3
abundance: .
CDR3aa: CAISESAGGSGYTF
CDR3nt: TGTGCCATCAGTGAGTCGGCAGGGGGGAGTGGCTACACCTTC

d_gene: .
j_gene: TRBJ1-6
v_gene: TRBV6-5
abundance: .
CDR3aa: CASRRGGSPLHF
CDR3nt: TGTGCCAGCAGACGCGGTGGTTCACCCCTCCACTTT

d_gene: .
j_gene: TRBJ2-3
v_gene: TRBV3-1
abundance: .
CDR3aa: CASSLAGDPTDTQYF
CDR3nt: TGTGCCAGCAGCCTGGCAGGGGACCCCACAGATACGCAGTATTTT

d_gene: TRBD2
j_gene: TRBJ2-1
v_gene: TRBV4-1
abundance: .
CDR3aa: CASSQDVTSGRNEQFF
CDR3nt: TGCGCCAGCAGCCAAGATGTGACTAGCGGGAGGAATGAGCAGTTCTTC

d_gene: TRBD2
j_gene: TRBJ2-2
v_gene: TRBV12-3/TRBV12-4
abundance: few
CDR3aa: CASTGTSGRARTGELFF
CDR3nt: TGTGCCAGCACCGGGACTAGCGGGAGGGCCCGTACCGGGGAGCTGTTTTTT